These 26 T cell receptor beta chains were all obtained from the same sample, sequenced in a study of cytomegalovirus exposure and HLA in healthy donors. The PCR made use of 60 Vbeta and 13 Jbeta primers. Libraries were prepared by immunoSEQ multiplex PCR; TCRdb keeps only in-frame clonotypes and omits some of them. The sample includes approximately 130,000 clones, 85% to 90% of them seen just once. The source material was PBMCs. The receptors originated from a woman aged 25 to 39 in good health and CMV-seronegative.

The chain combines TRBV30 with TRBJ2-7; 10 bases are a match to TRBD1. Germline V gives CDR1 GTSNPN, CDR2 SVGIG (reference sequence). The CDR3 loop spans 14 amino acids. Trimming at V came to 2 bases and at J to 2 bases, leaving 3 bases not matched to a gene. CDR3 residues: CAWSLGQGAYEQYF. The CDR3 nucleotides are TGTGCCTGGAGTCTCGGACAGGGGGCCTACGAGCAGTACTTC.

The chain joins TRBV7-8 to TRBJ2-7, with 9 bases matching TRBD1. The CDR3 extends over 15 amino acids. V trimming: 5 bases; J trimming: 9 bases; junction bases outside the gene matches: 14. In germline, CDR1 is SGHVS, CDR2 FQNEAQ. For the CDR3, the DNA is TGTGCCAGCAGCATCTCACCCGGGACAGGGCGTGGGCAGTACTTC. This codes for CASSISPGTGRGQYF.

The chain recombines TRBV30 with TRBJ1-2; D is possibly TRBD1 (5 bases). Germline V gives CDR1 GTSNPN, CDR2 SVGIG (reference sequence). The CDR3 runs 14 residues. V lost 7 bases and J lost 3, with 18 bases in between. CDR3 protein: CASKGPLGHYGYTF. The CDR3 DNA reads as TGTGCCTCAAAGGGGCCTCTAGGTCACTATGGCTACACCTTC.

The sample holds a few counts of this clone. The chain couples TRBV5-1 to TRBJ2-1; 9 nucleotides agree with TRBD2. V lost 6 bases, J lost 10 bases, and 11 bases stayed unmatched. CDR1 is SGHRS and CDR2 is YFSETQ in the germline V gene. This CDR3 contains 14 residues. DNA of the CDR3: TGCGCCAGCAAGCCCGGGACTAGCAACCTAGAGCAGTTCTTC. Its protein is CASKPGTSNLEQFF.

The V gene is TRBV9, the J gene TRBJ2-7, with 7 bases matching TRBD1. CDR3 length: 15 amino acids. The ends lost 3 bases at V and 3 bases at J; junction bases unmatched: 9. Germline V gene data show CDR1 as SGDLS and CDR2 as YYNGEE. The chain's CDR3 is CASSEGAGTYYEQYF. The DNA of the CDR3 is TGTGCCAGCAGCGAGGGGGCCGGCACGTACTACGAGCAGTACTTC.

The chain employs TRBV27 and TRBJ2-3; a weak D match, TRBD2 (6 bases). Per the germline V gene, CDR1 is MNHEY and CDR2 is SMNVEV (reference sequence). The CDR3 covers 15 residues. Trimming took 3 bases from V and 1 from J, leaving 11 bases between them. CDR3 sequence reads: CASSLLEGGTDTQYF. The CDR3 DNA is TGTGCCAGCAGTTTGTTGGAGGGCGGCACAGATACGCAGTATTTT.

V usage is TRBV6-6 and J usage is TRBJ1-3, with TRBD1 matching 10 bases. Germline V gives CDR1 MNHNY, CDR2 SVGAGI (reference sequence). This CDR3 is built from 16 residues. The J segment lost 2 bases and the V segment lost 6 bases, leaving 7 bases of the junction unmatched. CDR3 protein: CASSSDRGQPGNTIYF. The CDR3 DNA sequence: TGTGCCAGCAGCTCCGACAGGGGGCAACCTGGAAACACCATATATTTT.

CDR3 protein: CASSLVQYNEQFF. The CDR3 coding sequence is TGTGCCAGCAGCTTAGTGCAGTACAATGAGCAGTTCTTC. The chain recombines TRBV7-9 with TRBJ2-1; D remains unclear. Germline CDR1 SEHNR, CDR2 FQNEAQ (reference sequence). The CDR3 has 13 residues. V was shortened by 1 base and J by 4 bases, with 5 bases between the two germline ends. Based on the CDR3 plus reference TRBV7-9 and TRBJ2-1, the full variable domain is DTGVSQNPRHKITKRGQNVTFRCDPISEHNRLYWYRQTLGQGPEFLTYFQNEAQLEKSRLLSDRFSAERPKGSFSTLEIQRTEQGDSAMYLCASSLVQYNEQFFGPGTRLTVL.

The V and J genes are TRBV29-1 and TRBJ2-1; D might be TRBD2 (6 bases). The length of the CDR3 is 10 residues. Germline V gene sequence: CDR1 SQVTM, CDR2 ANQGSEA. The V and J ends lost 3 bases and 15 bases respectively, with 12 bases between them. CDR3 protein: CSVEGLRVFF. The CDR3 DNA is TGCAGCGTTGAGGGACTTCGGGTGTTCTTC.

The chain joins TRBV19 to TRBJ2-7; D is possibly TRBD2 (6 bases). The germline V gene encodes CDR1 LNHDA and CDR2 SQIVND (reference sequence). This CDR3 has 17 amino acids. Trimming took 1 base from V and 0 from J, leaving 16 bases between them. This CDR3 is CASSIGVGLANSYEQYF. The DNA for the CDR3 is TGTGCCAGTAGTATAGGGGTAGGGCTAGCGAACTCCTACGAGCAGTACTTC.

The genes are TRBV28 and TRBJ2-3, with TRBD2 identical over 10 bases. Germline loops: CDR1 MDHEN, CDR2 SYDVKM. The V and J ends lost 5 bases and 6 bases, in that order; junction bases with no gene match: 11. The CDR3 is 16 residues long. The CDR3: CASSTGLAGVGDTQYF. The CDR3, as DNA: TGTGCCAGCAGTACGGGGCTAGCGGGGGTCGGGGATACGCAGTATTTT. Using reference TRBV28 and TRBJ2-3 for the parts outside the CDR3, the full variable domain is DVKVTQSSRYLVKRTGEKVFLECVQDMDHENMFWYRQDPGLGLRLIYFSYDVKMKEKGDIPEGYSVSREKKERFSLILESASTNQTSMYLCASSTGLAGVGDTQYFGPGTRLTVL.

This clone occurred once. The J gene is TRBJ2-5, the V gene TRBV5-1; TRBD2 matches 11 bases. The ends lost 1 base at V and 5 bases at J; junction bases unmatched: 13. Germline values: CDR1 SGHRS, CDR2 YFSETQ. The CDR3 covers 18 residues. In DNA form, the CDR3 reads TGCGCCAGCAGCTTGTCGCTAGCGGGGGGCTCAGTCCGCGAGACCCAGTACTTC. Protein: CASSLSLAGGSVRETQYF.

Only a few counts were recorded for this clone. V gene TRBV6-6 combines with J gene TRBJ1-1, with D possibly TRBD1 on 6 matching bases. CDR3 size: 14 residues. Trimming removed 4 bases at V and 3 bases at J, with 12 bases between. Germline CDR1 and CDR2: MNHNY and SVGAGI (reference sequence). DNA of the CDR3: TGTGCCAGCAGTTTACAGGGAGGGGACACTGAAGCTTTCTTT. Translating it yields CASSLQGGDTEAFF.

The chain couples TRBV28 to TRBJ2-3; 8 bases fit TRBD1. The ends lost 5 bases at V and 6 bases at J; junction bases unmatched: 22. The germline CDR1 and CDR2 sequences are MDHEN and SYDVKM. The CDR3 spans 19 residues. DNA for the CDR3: TGTGCCAGCAGTCCCAGACAGGGGCGGTATCTTTTCACTTCGGATACGCAGTATTTT. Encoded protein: CASSPRQGRYLFTSDTQYF.

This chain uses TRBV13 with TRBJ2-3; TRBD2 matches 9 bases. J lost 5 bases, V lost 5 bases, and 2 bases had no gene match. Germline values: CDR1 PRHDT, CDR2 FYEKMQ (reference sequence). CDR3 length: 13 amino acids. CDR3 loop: CASSVAGVDTQYF. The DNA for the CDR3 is TGTGCCAGCAGCGTAGCGGGAGTAGATACGCAGTATTTT.

As DNA, the CDR3 is TGTGCCAGTAGTATTGATACCTGGACAGGGAACTATGGCTACACCTTC. It translates to CASSIDTWTGNYGYTF. The J gene is TRBJ1-2, the V gene TRBV19, with 8 bases matching TRBD1. This CDR3 is built from 16 residues. Trimming at V came to 3 bases and at J to 2 bases, leaving 8 bases not matched to a gene. Germline V gene lookup returns CDR1 LNHDA and CDR2 SQIVND (reference sequence).

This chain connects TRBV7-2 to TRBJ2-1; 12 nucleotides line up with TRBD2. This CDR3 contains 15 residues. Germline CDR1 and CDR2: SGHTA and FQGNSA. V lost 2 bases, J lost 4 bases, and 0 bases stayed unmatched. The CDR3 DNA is TGTGCCAGCAGCTTACTAGCGGGAGGGTACAATGAGCAGTTCTTC. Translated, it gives CASSLLAGGYNEQFF.

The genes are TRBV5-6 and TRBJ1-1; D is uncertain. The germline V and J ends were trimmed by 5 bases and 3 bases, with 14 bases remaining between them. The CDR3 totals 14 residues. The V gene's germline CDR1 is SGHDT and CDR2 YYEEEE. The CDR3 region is CASRPRELYTEAFF. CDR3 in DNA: TGTGCCAGCAGACCCCGCGAGCTCTACACTGAAGCTTTCTTT.

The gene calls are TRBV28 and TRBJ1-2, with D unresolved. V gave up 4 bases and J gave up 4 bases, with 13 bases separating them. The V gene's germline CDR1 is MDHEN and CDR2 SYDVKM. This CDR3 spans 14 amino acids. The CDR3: CASSSPGSSYGYTF. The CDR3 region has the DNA TGTGCCAGCAGTTCCCCGGGGTCGAGCTATGGCTACACCTTC.

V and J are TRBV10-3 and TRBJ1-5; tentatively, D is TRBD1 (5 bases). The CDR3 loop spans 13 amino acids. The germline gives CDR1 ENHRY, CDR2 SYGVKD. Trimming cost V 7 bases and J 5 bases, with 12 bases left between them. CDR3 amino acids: CAITRTPDQPQHF. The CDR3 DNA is TGTGCCATCACCCGGACACCTGATCAGCCCCAGCATTTT.

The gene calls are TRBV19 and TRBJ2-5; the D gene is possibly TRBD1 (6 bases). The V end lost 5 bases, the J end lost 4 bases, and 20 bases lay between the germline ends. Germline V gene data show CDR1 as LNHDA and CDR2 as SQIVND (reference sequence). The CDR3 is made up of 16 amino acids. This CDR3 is CASSLTLGQGIETQYF. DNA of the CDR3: TGTGCCAGTAGTTTAACTTTGGGGCAGGGGATAGAGACCCAGTACTTC.

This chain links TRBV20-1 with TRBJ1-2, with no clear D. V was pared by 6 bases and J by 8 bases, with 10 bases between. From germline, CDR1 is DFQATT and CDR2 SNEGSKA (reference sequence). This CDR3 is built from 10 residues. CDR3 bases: TGCAGTGCCGGAAAGCGGGGCTACACCTTC. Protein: CSAGKRGYTF.

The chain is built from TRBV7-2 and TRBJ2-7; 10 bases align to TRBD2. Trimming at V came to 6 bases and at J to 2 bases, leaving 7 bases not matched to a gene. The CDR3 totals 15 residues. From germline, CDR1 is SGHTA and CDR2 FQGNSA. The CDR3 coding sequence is TGTGCCAGCAGAACTTGGACTAGCGGAACCTACGAGCAGTACTTC. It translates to CASRTWTSGTYEQYF.

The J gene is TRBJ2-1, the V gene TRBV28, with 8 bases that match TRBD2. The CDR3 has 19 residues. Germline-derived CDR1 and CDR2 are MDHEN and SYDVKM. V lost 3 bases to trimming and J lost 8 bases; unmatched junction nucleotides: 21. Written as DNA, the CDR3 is TGTGCCAGCAGTTTCCTACTCGGACTAGCCCTCCGGAGTGGGCATGAGCAGTTCTTC. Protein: CASSFLLGLALRSGHEQFF.

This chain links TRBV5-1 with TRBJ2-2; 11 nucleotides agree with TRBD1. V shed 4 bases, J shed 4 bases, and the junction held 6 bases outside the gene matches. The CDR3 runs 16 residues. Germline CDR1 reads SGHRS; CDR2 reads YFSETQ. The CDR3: CASSQGQGVGTGELFF. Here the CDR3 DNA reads TGCGCCAGCAGCCAGGGACAGGGGGTCGGCACCGGGGAGCTGTTTTTT.

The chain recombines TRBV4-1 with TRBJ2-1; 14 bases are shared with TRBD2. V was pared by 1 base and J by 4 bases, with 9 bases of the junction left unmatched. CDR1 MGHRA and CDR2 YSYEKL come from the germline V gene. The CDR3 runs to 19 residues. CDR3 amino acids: CASSQVGLAGGGVYNEQFF. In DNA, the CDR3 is TGCGCCAGCAGCCAAGTAGGACTAGCGGGAGGTGGGGTTTACAATGAGCAGTTCTTC.